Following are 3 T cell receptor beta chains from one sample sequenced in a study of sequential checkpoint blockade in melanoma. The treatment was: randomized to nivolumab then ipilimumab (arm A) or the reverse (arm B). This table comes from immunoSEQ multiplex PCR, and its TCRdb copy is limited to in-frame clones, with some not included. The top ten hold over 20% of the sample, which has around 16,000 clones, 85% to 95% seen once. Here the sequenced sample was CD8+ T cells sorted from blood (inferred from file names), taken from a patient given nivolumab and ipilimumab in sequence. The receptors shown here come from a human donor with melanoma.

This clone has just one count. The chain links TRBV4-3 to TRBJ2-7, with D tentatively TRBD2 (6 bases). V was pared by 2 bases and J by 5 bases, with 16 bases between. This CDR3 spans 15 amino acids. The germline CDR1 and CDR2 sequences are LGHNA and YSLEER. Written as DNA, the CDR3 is TGCGCCAGCAGCCAAACGAGCGGGCCGCCCCACGAGCAGTACTTC. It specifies CASSQTSGPPHEQYF.

The CDR3 DNA reads TGTGCCAGCGGGTACGGGGAGCAGTACTTC. Translated, it gives CASGYGEQYF. V gene TRBV2 combines with J gene TRBJ2-7, with D unclear. The CDR3 totals 10 residues. Trimming took off 8 bases at V and 7 bases at J, with 9 bases between the two ends. Germline CDR1 reads SNHLY; CDR2 reads FYNNEI.

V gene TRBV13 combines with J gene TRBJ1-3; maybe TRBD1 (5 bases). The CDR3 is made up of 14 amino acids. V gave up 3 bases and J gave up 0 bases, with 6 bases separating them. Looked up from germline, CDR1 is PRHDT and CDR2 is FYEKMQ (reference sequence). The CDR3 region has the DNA TGTGCCAGCAGCTTGACAGCCTCTGGAAACACCATATATTTT. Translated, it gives CASSLTASGNTIYF.